The sample holds a few counts of the clone carrying this TCR beta chain. The sample is drawn from a study of T-cell reconstitution after alpha-beta-depleted transplantation in children. The library targeted TCRbeta and was prepared with unique molecular identifiers. Using its own MiXCR run on the PCR reads, TCRdb lists one record per CDR3 protein. The sample gives about 360,000 distinct CDR3 sequences, roughly 14% of which show up once; about 4% is in the top ten. This sequence originates from a human donor who donated a stem cell graft to a child with Fanconi anemia. The source material was PBMCs, sampled from the stem cell graft.

The CDR3 region has the DNA TGTGCCAGCAGCTTAGCGCTCGCGGATTACGAGCAGTACTTC. This translates into CASSLALADYEQYF. V usage is TRBV7-6 and J usage is TRBJ2-7; D is unresolved. The V gene lost 0 bases and the J gene lost 4 bases, with 10 bases spanning the gap. Germline CDR1 and CDR2: SGHVS and FNYEAQ. The CDR3 totals 14 residues. The full variable domain, its missing parts supplied by reference TRBV7-6 and TRBJ2-7, is GAGVSQSPRYKVTKRGQDVALRCDPISGHVSLYWYRQALGQGPEFLTYFNYEAQQDKSGLPNDRFSAERPEGSISTLTIQRTEQRDSAMYRCASSLALADYEQYFGPGTRLTVT.